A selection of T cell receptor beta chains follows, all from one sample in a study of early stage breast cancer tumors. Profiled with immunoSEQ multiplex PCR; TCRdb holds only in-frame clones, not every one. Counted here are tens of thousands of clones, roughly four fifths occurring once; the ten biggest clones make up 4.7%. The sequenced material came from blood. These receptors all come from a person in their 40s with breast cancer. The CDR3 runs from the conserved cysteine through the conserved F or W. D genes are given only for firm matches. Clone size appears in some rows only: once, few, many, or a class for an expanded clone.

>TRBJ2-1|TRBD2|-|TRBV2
TGTGCCAGCAATCTCGAGCGGGAGCCCTACAATGAGCAGTTCTTC
CASNLEREPYNEQFF
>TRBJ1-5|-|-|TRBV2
TGTGCCAGCAGTCCCCATAGTAGCCAGCCCCAGCATTTT
CASSPHSSQPQHF
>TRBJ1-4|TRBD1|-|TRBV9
TGTGCCAGCAGCGTAGAGGGGACAGGGAATGAAAAACTGTTTTTT
CASSVEGTGNEKLFF
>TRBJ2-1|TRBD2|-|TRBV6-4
TGTGCCAGCAGTGACTCGACTAGCGGGAGCAATGAGCAGTTCTTC
CASSDSTSGSNEQFF
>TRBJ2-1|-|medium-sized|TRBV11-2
TGTGCCAGCAGCAAACTAGTATCTATGTGGAAGTTCTTC
CASSKLVSMWKFF
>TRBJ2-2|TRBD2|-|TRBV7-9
TGTGCCAGCAGCCCGGGACTAGCGGGCAACACCGGGGAGCTGTTTTTT
CASSPGLAGNTGELFF
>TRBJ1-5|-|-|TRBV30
TGTGCCTGGAGTGTACGAGCAGGGTATAGCAATCAGCCCCAGCATTTT
CAWSVRAGYSNQPQHF
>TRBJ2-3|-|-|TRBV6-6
TGTGCCAGCAATCCCGGACAGACAGATACGCAGTATTTT
CASNPGQTDTQYF
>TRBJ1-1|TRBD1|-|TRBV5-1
TGCGCCAGCAGCTTGGCCGGGACAGGGGTGAACACTGAAGCTTTCTTT
CASSLAGTGVNTEAFF
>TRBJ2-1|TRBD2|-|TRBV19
TGTGCCAGTAGTAGGGGACTAGCGGGAGTGTCCTACAATGAGCAGTTCTTC
CASSRGLAGVSYNEQFF
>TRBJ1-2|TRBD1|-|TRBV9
TGTGCCAGCAGCGCACGAGGAGGGGGGGGACAGGGAAACTATGGCTACACCTTC
CASSARGGGGQGNYGYTF
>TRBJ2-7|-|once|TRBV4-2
TGTGCCAGCAGCCAATTGCGGGATATAACGTACGAGCAGTACTTC
CASSQLRDITYEQYF
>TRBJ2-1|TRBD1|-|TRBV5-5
TGTGCCAGCAGCTTTGACAGGGAATACAATGAGCAGTTCTTC
CASSFDREYNEQFF
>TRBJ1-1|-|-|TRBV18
TGTGCCAGCTCACCACCAGGGGTGGCCACTGAAGCTTTCTTT
CASSPPGVATEAFF
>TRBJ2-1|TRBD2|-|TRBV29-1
TGCAGCGTGGCCGGGACTAGCGGGAGCGGAATGGGTAATGAGCAGTTCTTC
CSVAGTSGSGMGNEQFF
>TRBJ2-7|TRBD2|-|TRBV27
TGTGCCAGCAGAGATCTCGGACTAGGGGCCTACGAGCAGTACTTC
CASRDLGLGAYEQYF
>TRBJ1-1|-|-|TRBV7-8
TGTGCCAGCAGCCGAAGAGTTGTGGGTTTTACGGTTGACACTGAAGCTTTCTTT
CASSRRVVGFTVDTEAFF
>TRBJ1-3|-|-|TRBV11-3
TGTGCCAGCAGCTCCCATACGGGACCTGACAGCTCTGGAAACACCATATATTTT
CASSSHTGPDSSGNTIYF
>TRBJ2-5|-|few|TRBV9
TGTGCCAGCAGCCCTCGGGCCTCCCCAGAGACCCAGTACTTC
CASSPRASPETQYF
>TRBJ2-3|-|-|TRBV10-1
TGCGCCAGCAGTGAGCAGGGAAGCACAGATACGCAGTATTTT
CASSEQGSTDTQYF
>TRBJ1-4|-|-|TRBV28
TGTGCCAGCAGTTTATTTCGGGGGAGAACTTCAACTAATGAAAAACTGTTTTTT
CASSLFRGRTSTNEKLFF
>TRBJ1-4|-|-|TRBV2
TGTGCCAGCAGTGGTCTAGGGGTTGAAAAACTGTTTTTT
CASSGLGVEKLFF
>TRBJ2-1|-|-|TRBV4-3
TGCGCCAGCAGCCAAGATCGAGGCCCTAGCGTCTACAATGAGCAGTTCTTC
CASSQDRGPSVYNEQFF
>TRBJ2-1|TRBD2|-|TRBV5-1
TGCGCCAGCAGCTCTAACCCCGGGACTAGCGGTTCGGGGCAGTTCTTC
CASSSNPGTSGSGQFF
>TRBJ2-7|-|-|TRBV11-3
TGTGCCAGCAGCTTAGTGGCCTCATCCTACGAGCAGTACTTC
CASSLVASSYEQYF
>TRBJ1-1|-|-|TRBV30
TGTGCCTGGAGCAAAGGGGAGGCCGGGGTTGGTGCTTTCTTT
CAWSKGEAGVGAFF
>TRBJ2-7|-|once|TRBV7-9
TGTGCCAGCAGCTTTGTGGAGTACGAGCAGTACTTC
CASSFVEYEQYF
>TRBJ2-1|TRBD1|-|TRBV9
TGTGCCAGCGGGACAGGTGGGCAGGGGCTTCGGGAGCAGTTCTTC
CASGTGGQGLREQFF
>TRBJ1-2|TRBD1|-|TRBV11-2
TGTGCCAGCAGCCGGGACAGGAGCGGCTATGGCTACACCTTC
CASSRDRSGYGYTF
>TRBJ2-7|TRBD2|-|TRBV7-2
TGTGCCAGCAGCCCACAATCTAGCGGGACTGGCGGGGAGCAGTACTTC
CASSPQSSGTGGEQYF
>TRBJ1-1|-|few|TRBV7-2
TGTGCCAGCATCCCGGACGGAACAAGGGGTGAAGCTTTCTTT
CASIPDGTRGEAFF
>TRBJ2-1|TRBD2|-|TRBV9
TGTGCCAGCAGCGAGACTAGCGGGAGGGCCTTTATTCCTGAGCAGTTCTTC
CASSETSGRAFIPEQFF
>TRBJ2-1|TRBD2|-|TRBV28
TGTGCCAGCAGTTCAATACTCGCGGGAGGGTTAGATGTTGAGCAGTTCTTC
CASSSILAGGLDVEQFF
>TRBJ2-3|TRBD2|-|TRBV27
TGTGCCAGCAGTCCCATGAAGCGGGAGTTTAGCACAGATACGCAGTATTTT
CASSPMKREFSTDTQYF
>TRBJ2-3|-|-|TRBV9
TGTGCCAGCAGCGTAGGAGGCTTCACAGATACGCAGTATTTT
CASSVGGFTDTQYF
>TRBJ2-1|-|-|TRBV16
TGTGCCAGCAGCCAGCAGGGGAGCTCCTACAATGAGCAGTTCTTC
CASSQQGSSYNEQFF
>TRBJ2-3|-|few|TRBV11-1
TGTGCCAGCAGCTGGAGCGTCAACACAGATACGCAGTATTTT
CASSWSVNTDTQYF
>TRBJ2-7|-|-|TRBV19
TGTGCCAGTAGTAGGGATAGTCTATCCTACGAGCAGTACTTC
CASSRDSLSYEQYF
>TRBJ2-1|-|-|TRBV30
TGTGCCTGGAGGGCGAGCTCCTACAATGAGCAGTTCTTC
CAWRASSYNEQFF
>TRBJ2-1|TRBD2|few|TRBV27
TGTGCCAGCAGTTTAAGCGGGAGTTCTCTCTATGAGCAGTTCTTC
CASSLSGSSLYEQFF
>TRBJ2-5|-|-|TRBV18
TGTGCCAGCTCACCAGGCGGGAAGGTCCAAGAGACCCAGTACTTC
CASSPGGKVQETQYF
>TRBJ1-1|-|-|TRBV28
TGTGCCAGCAGGGTCGTTAACACTGAAGCTTTCTTT
CASRVVNTEAFF